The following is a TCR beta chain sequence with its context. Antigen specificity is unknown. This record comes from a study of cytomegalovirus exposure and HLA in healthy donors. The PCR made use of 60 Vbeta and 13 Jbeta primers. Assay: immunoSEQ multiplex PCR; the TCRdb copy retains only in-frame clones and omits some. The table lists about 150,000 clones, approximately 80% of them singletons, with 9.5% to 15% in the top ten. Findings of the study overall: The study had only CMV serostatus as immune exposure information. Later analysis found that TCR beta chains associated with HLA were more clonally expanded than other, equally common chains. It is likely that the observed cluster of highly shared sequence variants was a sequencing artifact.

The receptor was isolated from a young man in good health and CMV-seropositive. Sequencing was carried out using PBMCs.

The CDR3 DNA is TGCGCCAGCAGCCAAGTAGGGGGGGGTGAAGCTTTCTTT. This sequence encodes CASSQVGGGEAFF. This chain links TRBV4-1 with TRBJ1-1, with D maybe TRBD1 (6 bases). V was shortened by 1 base and J by 7 bases, with 10 bases between the two germline ends. Germline V gives CDR1 MGHRA, CDR2 YSYEKL. The CDR3 extends over 13 amino acids.